This is a list of T cell receptor beta chains from one sample in a study of blood T cell repertoires in COVID-19. The protocol was immunoSEQ multiplex PCR, while the TCRdb copy is restricted to in-frame clones and leaves out a portion. The profile shows over 75,000 clones, around four fifths of them singletons. Sequenced: peripheral blood. All receptors derive from a human donor in a cohort sampled during active COVID-19. CDR3s include the opening cysteine and the closing phenylalanine or tryptophan. D genes are given only for firm matches.

D gene: TRBD2
J gene: TRBJ2-1
V gene: TRBV2
CDR3 DNA: TGTGCCAGCAGCCAACCTAGCGGGACCAACAATGAGCAGTTCTTC
CDR3 protein: CASSQPSGTNNEQFF

D gene: -
J gene: TRBJ2-7
V gene: TRBV3-1/TRBV3-2
CDR3 DNA: TGTGCCAGCAGCCCCCCGTCCTACGAGCAGTACTTC
CDR3 protein: CASSPPSYEQYF

D gene: TRBD1
J gene: TRBJ1-4
V gene: TRBV5-6
CDR3 DNA: TGTGCCAGCAGCTTGGGAGGTTACGGGACAGACCGTAATGAAAAACTGTTTTTT
CDR3 protein: CASSLGGYGTDRNEKLFF

D gene: TRBD1
J gene: TRBJ1-1
V gene: TRBV9
CDR3 DNA: TGTGCCAGCAGCGAGACAGGGGAGGATTACACTGAAGCTTTCTTT
CDR3 protein: CASSETGEDYTEAFF

D gene: -
J gene: TRBJ2-5
V gene: TRBV7-2
CDR3 DNA: TGTGCCAGCAGCCCCCGGCGGGAGACCCAGTACTTC
CDR3 protein: CASSPRRETQYF

D gene: -
J gene: TRBJ2-7
V gene: TRBV28
CDR3 DNA: TGTGCCAGCACCTCAGGGCCTGGCAGGGGCTACGAGCAGTACTTC
CDR3 protein: CASTSGPGRGYEQYF

D gene: -
J gene: TRBJ1-1
V gene: TRBV6-6
CDR3 DNA: TGTGCCAGCAGTGTTTCAAACACTGAAGCTTTCTTT
CDR3 protein: CASSVSNTEAFF

D gene: TRBD1
J gene: TRBJ1-2
V gene: TRBV11-2
CDR3 DNA: TGTGCCAGCAGCTTAGATGGGGGGACAGGGCCATATGGCTACACCTTC
CDR3 protein: CASSLDGGTGPYGYTF

D gene: TRBD1
J gene: TRBJ1-1
V gene: TRBV11-1
CDR3 DNA: TGTGCCAGCAGCAGCCGGGACAGGGGGATCTTTGAAGCTTTCTTT
CDR3 protein: CASSSRDRGIFEAFF

D gene: TRBD1
J gene: TRBJ1-4
V gene: TRBV19
CDR3 DNA: TGTGCCAGTACCCTCAGGGGGGAAAAACTGTTTTTT
CDR3 protein: CASTLRGEKLFF

D gene: -
J gene: TRBJ1-1
V gene: TRBV18
CDR3 DNA: TGTGCCAGCTCACCCCCCTCCCACAGGGCGAACACTGAAGCTTTCTTT
CDR3 protein: CASSPPSHRANTEAFF

D gene: TRBD1
J gene: TRBJ1-4
V gene: TRBV3-1/TRBV3-2
CDR3 DNA: TGTGCCAGCAGCCCAACAGGGGCTAATGAAAAACTGTTTTTT
CDR3 protein: CASSPTGANEKLFF

D gene: -
J gene: TRBJ1-6
V gene: TRBV7-8
CDR3 DNA: TGTGCCAGCAGCTTATCCTGGACAGCCAACGACACACCCCTCCACTTT
CDR3 protein: CASSLSWTANDTPLHF

D gene: -
J gene: TRBJ1-4
V gene: TRBV2
CDR3 DNA: TGTGCCAGCAGTCCGGAGGGTAATGAAAAACTGTTTTTT
CDR3 protein: CASSPEGNEKLFF